The T cell receptor (beta chain) described here comes from a study of blood T cells in healthy people across ages. General observations from the study: Diversity figures based on one million T cells were deemed too low. The fall in TCR beta diversity per million T cells was roughly linear with age.

This clonotype was picked up many times. Its antigen is still unknown. Germline lookup yields CDR1 SGHVS and CDR2 FNYEAQ. V was trimmed by 0 bases and J by 6 bases, leaving 6 bases between them. The length of the CDR3 is 12 residues. PCR was performed a second time for about 7 to 11 cycles using a sample-barcoded 5' primer and a J-beta primer mix. TCRdb passed the 5' RACE reads through MiXCR, listing each CDR3 protein once. The data contain about 930,000 distinct CDR3 sequences, almost 30% of them singletons. These data were also reused for a study on T cells of mothers and their children. This second study says: Similar thymic selection effects on TCR recombination output appear in pairs, both related and unrelated.

Sequencing used blood. This TCR was recovered from a middle-aged woman in good health. The V and J genes are TRBV7-6 and TRBJ2-7; unclear D gene. In DNA form, the CDR3 reads TGTGCCAGCAGCTTAGCGGGCCTCGAGCAGTACTTC. This codes for CASSLAGLEQYF.